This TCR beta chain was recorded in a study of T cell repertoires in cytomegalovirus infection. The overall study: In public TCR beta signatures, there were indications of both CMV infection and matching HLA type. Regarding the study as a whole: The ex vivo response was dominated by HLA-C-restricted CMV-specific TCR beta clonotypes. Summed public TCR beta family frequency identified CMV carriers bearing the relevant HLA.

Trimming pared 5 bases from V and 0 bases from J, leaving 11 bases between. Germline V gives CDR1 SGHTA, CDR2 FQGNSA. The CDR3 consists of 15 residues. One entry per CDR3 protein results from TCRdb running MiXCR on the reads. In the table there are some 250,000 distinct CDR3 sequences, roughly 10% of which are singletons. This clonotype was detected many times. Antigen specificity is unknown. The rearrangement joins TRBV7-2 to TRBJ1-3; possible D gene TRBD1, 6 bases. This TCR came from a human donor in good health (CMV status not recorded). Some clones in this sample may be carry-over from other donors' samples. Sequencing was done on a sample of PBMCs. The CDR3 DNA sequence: TGTGCCAGCAGCGCAATCAGGGGCTCTGGAAACACCATATATTTT. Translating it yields CASSAIRGSGNTIYF.